The sequence of this T cell receptor beta chain was determined in a study of control samples from healthy donors and cancer patients. TCRdb's copy holds only in-frame clones and misses some; the assay was immunoSEQ multiplex PCR. The sample records roughly 40,000 clones, roughly 90% being singletons. Germline V gives CDR1 SGHTA, CDR2 FQGTGA. V dropped 2 bases and J dropped 2 bases, with 9 bases sitting between them. This CDR3 comprises 15 residues. The sample taken for sequencing was blood. V gene TRBV7-3 combines with J gene TRBJ2-2; D is ambiguous. The sequence derives from a woman in her 50s in good health. The CDR3 loop reads CASSLSSLNTGELFF. CDR3 in DNA: TGTGCCAGCAGCTTATCTTCTCTTAACACCGGGGAGCTGTTTTTT.